This T cell receptor beta chain came from a study of blood T cell repertoires in COVID-19. Across the study: Collection of acute and convalescent COVID-19 samples took place in the United States, Italy and Spain. The cDNA or gDNA used as material had been derived from T cells, B-cell-depleted T cells, or PBMCs.

This clone was seen only once. This table comes from immunoSEQ multiplex PCR, and its TCRdb copy is limited to in-frame clones, with some not included. The data show 95,000 to 150,000 clones, with 74% seen just once and about 6.3% held by the top ten. The germline V gene encodes CDR1 LGHDT and CDR2 YNNKEL (reference sequence). The CDR3 is 17 residues long. Trimming removed 1 base from V and 3 bases from J; junction bases left unmatched: 5. Material: peripheral blood. The source is a man at least 80 years old with COVID-19, enrolled during active disease. The chain uses TRBV3-1 (or the pseudogene TRBV3-2) and TRBJ2-3, with 12 bases fitting TRBD2. CDR3 protein: CASSQVTSGRGTDTQYF. Written as DNA, the CDR3 is TGTGCCAGCAGCCAAGTGACTAGCGGGAGAGGGACAGATACGCAGTATTTT.